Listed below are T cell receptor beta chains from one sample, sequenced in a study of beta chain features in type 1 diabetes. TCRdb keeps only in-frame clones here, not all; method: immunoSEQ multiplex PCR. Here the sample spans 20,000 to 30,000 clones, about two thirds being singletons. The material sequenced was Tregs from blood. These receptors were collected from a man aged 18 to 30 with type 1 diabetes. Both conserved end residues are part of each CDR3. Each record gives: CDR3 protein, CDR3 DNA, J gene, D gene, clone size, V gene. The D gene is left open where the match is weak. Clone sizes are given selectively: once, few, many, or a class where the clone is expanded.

CDR3: CASSFWTGITGELFF; DNA: TGTGCCAGCAGTTTTTGGACAGGGATCACCGGGGAGCTGTTTTTT; J: TRBJ2-2; D: TRBD1; size: -; V: TRBV28
CDR3: CASSQSGTGVYEQYF; DNA: TGTGCCAGCAGTCAATCCGGGACAGGGGTATACGAGCAGTACTTC; J: TRBJ2-7; D: TRBD1; size: -; V: TRBV28
CDR3: CASSPTGITGELFF; DNA: TGCGCCAGCAGCCCGACAGGGATCACCGGGGAGCTGTTTTTT; J: TRBJ2-2; D: TRBD1; size: few; V: TRBV5-1
CDR3: CASTKAVPSYEQYF; DNA: TGCGCCAGCACCAAAGCGGTTCCTTCCTACGAGCAGTACTTC; J: TRBJ2-7; D: -; size: few; V: TRBV5-1
CDR3: CASSLLAGNTDTQYF; DNA: TGCGCCAGCAGTTTACTAGCGGGGAACACAGATACGCAGTATTTT; J: TRBJ2-3; D: TRBD2; size: -; V: TRBV10-2
CDR3: CASSFQGFDTQYF; DNA: TGTGCCAGCAGCTTTCAGGGTTTTGATACGCAGTATTTT; J: TRBJ2-3; D: -; size: -; V: TRBV7-2
CDR3: CASSFRSGRSTDTQYF; DNA: TGTGCCAGCAGCTTCCGTAGCGGGAGAAGCACAGATACGCAGTATTTT; J: TRBJ2-3; D: TRBD2; size: -; V: TRBV5-5
CDR3: CASSPYTLPYEQYF; DNA: TGTGCCAGCTCACCGTATACCCTACCTTACGAGCAGTACTTC; J: TRBJ2-7; D: -; size: once; V: TRBV18
CDR3: CASSLDAGRIQYF; DNA: TGTGCCAGCAGCTTAGATGCAGGGCGCATTCAGTACTTC; J: TRBJ2-4; D: -; size: -; V: TRBV7-2
CDR3: CASSESPRGKYEQYF; DNA: TGCGCCAGCAGTGAGTCCCCCAGGGGGAAGTACGAGCAGTACTTC; J: TRBJ2-7; D: TRBD1; size: -; V: TRBV10-2
CDR3: CASSPGTGAFYGYTF; DNA: TGTGCCAGCTCTCCTGGGACAGGGGCCTTCTATGGCTACACCTTC; J: TRBJ1-2; D: TRBD1; size: -; V: TRBV18
CDR3: CASSPGTPPKNIQYF; DNA: TGTGCCAGCAGCCCAGGGACACCACCGAAAAACATTCAGTACTTC; J: TRBJ2-4; D: -; size: -; V: TRBV7-9
CDR3: CASREDRGPWGTDTQYF; DNA: TGTGCCAGCAGAGAGGACAGGGGGCCGTGGGGCACAGATACGCAGTATTTT; J: TRBJ2-3; D: TRBD1; size: few; V: TRBV28
CDR3: CASSIGGPLDGYTF; DNA: TGTGCCAGTAGTATTGGCGGTCCGCTCGATGGCTACACCTTC; J: TRBJ1-2; D: -; size: -; V: TRBV19
CDR3: CASSLGQGGTEAFF; DNA: TGTGCCAGCAGCCTGGGACAGGGGGGCACTGAAGCTTTCTTT; J: TRBJ1-1; D: TRBD1; size: -; V: TRBV2
CDR3: CASSLAGVRFPRVF; DNA: TGTGCCAGCAGTCTCGCAGGTGTGAGATTCCCGAGGGTCTTC; J: TRBJ2-1; D: -; size: -; V: TRBV27
CDR3: CASSRTQSSYNEQFF; DNA: TGTGCCAGCAGCCGGACACAGAGCTCCTACAATGAGCAGTTCTTC; J: TRBJ2-1; D: -; size: few; V: TRBV13
CDR3: CATSRGRGSPLHF; DNA: TGTGCCACCAGCAGGGGTAGGGGATCACCCCTCCACTTT; J: TRBJ1-6; D: -; size: -; V: TRBV15
CDR3: CASSFPQGESTEAFF; DNA: TGTGCCAGCAGTTTCCCCCAGGGGGAGAGCACTGAAGCTTTCTTT; J: TRBJ1-1; D: TRBD1; size: -; V: TRBV28
CDR3: CASSFTSGRSYEQYF; DNA: TGTGCCAGCAGCTTCACAAGCGGGAGATCGTACGAGCAGTACTTC; J: TRBJ2-7; D: TRBD2; size: -; V: TRBV11-2
CDR3: CASGEIDQPQHF; DNA: TGTGCCAGCGGAGAAATAGATCAGCCCCAGCATTTT; J: TRBJ1-5; D: -; size: -; V: TRBV28
CDR3: CASSIRAGGLSDTQYF; DNA: TGTGCCAGTAGTATCAGAGCGGGGGGGTTGTCAGATACGCAGTATTTT; J: TRBJ2-3; D: TRBD2; size: -; V: TRBV19
CDR3: CASSLARNEQFF; DNA: TGTGCCAGCAGCTTAGCGCGGAATGAGCAGTTCTTC; J: TRBJ2-1; D: -; size: -; V: TRBV7-9
CDR3: CASSYTGYEQYF; DNA: TGCGCCAGCAGCTATACAGGGTACGAGCAGTACTTC; J: TRBJ2-7; D: -; size: -; V: TRBV5-1
CDR3: CASSRTSGRGVEQFF; DNA: TGCGCCAGCAGCCGGACTAGCGGGAGGGGCGTTGAGCAGTTCTTC; J: TRBJ2-1; D: TRBD2; size: -; V: TRBV5-1
CDR3: CASSEGGGHFNEKLFF; DNA: TGTGCCAGCAGTGAAGGGGGGGGACACTTTAATGAAAAACTGTTTTTT; J: TRBJ1-4; D: -; size: -; V: TRBV2
CDR3: CASSLTGFFSGNTIYF; DNA: TGTGCCAGCTCACTAACAGGTTTCTTCTCTGGAAACACCATATATTTT; J: TRBJ1-3; D: -; size: -; V: TRBV18
CDR3: CASSYSGSLDEQFF; DNA: TGTGCCAGCAGTTATAGCGGGAGTCTTGATGAGCAGTTCTTC; J: TRBJ2-1; D: TRBD2; size: -; V: TRBV2
CDR3: CASSMTRRNEQFF; DNA: TGTGCCAGTAGTATGACTAGAAGGAATGAGCAGTTCTTC; J: TRBJ2-1; D: -; size: -; V: TRBV19
CDR3: CASSERRTDYYGYTF; DNA: TGTGCCAGCAGTGAACGGAGGACAGACTACTATGGCTACACCTTC; J: TRBJ1-2; D: -; size: -; V: TRBV2
CDR3: CASKGGDPYGYTF; DNA: TGCGCCAGCAAAGGAGGGGACCCCTATGGCTACACCTTC; J: TRBJ1-2; D: -; size: once; V: TRBV5-1
CDR3: CASQTRAGLRYEQYF; DNA: TGTGCCAGCCAAACTCGGGCAGGGTTAAGGTACGAGCAGTACTTC; J: TRBJ2-7; D: -; size: once; V: TRBV7-2
CDR3: CASSALGTGKVGQYF; DNA: TGTGCCAGCAGCGCCCTCGGGACAGGGAAGGTTGGGCAGTACTTC; J: TRBJ2-7; D: TRBD1; size: -; V: TRBV7-9
CDR3: CASRPFRGGNQPQHF; DNA: TGTGCCAGCAGGCCGTTTCGGGGAGGGAATCAGCCCCAGCATTTT; J: TRBJ1-5; D: -; size: -; V: TRBV27
CDR3: CASSYSGLKDTQYF; DNA: TGTGCCAGCAGTTACTCGGGCCTGAAGGATACGCAGTATTTT; J: TRBJ2-3; D: -; size: few; V: TRBV6-5
CDR3: CASSLWSTLKDTQYF; DNA: TGTGCCAGCAGCTTATGGAGTACACTTAAGGATACGCAGTATTTT; J: TRBJ2-3; D: -; size: -; V: TRBV7-8
CDR3: CASGQGDTQYF; DNA: TGTGCCAGCGGACAGGGGGATACGCAGTATTTT; J: TRBJ2-3; D: TRBD1; size: -; V: TRBV6-1
CDR3: CASSLDRGHTGANVLTF; DNA: TGTGCCAGCAGCCTGGACAGGGGGCACACTGGGGCCAACGTCCTGACTTTC; J: TRBJ2-6; D: TRBD1; size: -; V: TRBV7-2
CDR3: CASSPQANQETQYF; DNA: TGTGCCAGCTCACCGCAGGCAAACCAAGAGACCCAGTACTTC; J: TRBJ2-5; D: -; size: -; V: TRBV18
CDR3: CSGRTGGEKLFF; DNA: TGCAGCGGGCGGACGGGAGGAGAAAAACTGTTTTTT; J: TRBJ1-4; D: -; size: -; V: TRBV29-1
CDR3: CASSSPGAGNSPLHF; DNA: TGTGCCAGCAGCTCCCCAGGAGCGGGAAATTCACCCCTCCACTTT; J: TRBJ1-6; D: -; size: -; V: TRBV7-9
CDR3: CASSKATGGPYEQYF; DNA: TGTGCCAGCAGCAAAGCGACAGGGGGACCCTACGAGCAGTACTTC; J: TRBJ2-7; D: -; size: few; V: TRBV21-1
CDR3: CASTVAGGNNEQFF; DNA: TGTGCCAGCACGGTAGCGGGGGGCAACAATGAGCAGTTCTTC; J: TRBJ2-1; D: TRBD2; size: -; V: TRBV7-2
CDR3: CASSLVQLAGVIEQFF; DNA: TGTGCCAGCAGCTTAGTACAACTAGCGGGGGTCATTGAGCAGTTCTTC; J: TRBJ2-1; D: TRBD2; size: -; V: TRBV11-2
CDR3: CASSPGGLNTEAFF; DNA: TGTGCCAGCTCACCAGGCGGATTGAACACTGAAGCTTTCTTT; J: TRBJ1-1; D: -; size: -; V: TRBV18
CDR3: CASRLDRGNTGELFF; DNA: TGTGCCAGCAGATTGGACAGGGGTAACACCGGGGAGCTGTTTTTT; J: TRBJ2-2; D: TRBD1; size: -; V: TRBV7-9
CDR3: CASSLPRGPYGSPLHF; DNA: TGTGCCAGCAGTTTGCCGCGGGGCCCTTACGGTTCACCCCTCCACTTT; J: TRBJ1-6; D: -; size: -; V: TRBV28
CDR3: CASGRTGPYEQYF; DNA: TGTGCCAGCGGCCGGACAGGGCCCTACGAGCAGTACTTC; J: TRBJ2-7; D: TRBD1; size: -; V: TRBV7-2
CDR3: CASSPPTRTGELFF; DNA: TGTGCCAGCTCACCACCGACACGCACCGGGGAGCTGTTTTTT; J: TRBJ2-2; D: -; size: -; V: TRBV18
CDR3: CASSPWTGGTEAFF; DNA: TGCGCCAGCAGCCCGTGGACAGGGGGGACTGAAGCTTTCTTT; J: TRBJ1-1; D: TRBD1; size: once; V: TRBV5-1
CDR3: CASSARRGLGETQYF; DNA: TGTGCCAGCAGCGCGAGGAGGGGGCTAGGAGAGACCCAGTACTTC; J: TRBJ2-5; D: -; size: -; V: TRBV7-9
CDR3: CASSQAGRHNEQFF; DNA: TGCGCCAGCAGCCAGGCGGGGAGACACAATGAGCAGTTCTTC; J: TRBJ2-1; D: -; size: -; V: TRBV4-1
CDR3: CASSSGLAGATDTQYF; DNA: TGCGCCAGCAGCTCAGGACTAGCGGGAGCAACAGATACGCAGTATTTT; J: TRBJ2-3; D: TRBD2; size: -; V: TRBV5-1
CDR3: CASSEGRGGRETQYF; DNA: TGTGCCAGCAGTGAAGGTCGGGGAGGTAGAGAGACCCAGTACTTC; J: TRBJ2-5; D: -; size: -; V: TRBV6-1
CDR3: CATRPGGTGKGETQYF; DNA: TGCGCCACGCGTCCAGGAGGGACAGGGAAAGGAGAGACCCAGTACTTC; J: TRBJ2-5; D: TRBD1; size: few; V: TRBV5-1